The next 22 T cell receptor beta chains were all read from a single sample in a study of Tregs in tolerant kidney transplant recipients. Some clones are missing from TCRdb's copy, which holds only in-frame ones; the method was immunoSEQ multiplex PCR. The sample yields about 64,000 clones, 98% seen once. The sequences come from Tregs from blood, collected before the transplant. The receptors were gathered from a human donor who received a combined kidney and bone marrow transplant.

This clone occurred once. The rearrangement joins TRBV12-5 to TRBJ2-7; the match to TRBD1 covers 8 bases. The germline V gene encodes CDR1 LGHNT and CDR2 FRNRAP. The CDR3 has 15 amino acids. J was trimmed by 4 bases and V by 6 bases; bases with no gene match: 11. This CDR3 is CASGDPGTGVYEQYF. The DNA for the CDR3 is TGTGCTAGTGGGGATCCCGGGACAGGCGTATACGAGCAGTACTTC.

The count of this clone is one. The chain joins TRBV2 to TRBJ1-5, with 7 bases aligning to TRBD1. The germline CDR1 and CDR2 sequences are SNHLY and FYNNEI. Losses at the gene ends were 4 bases for V and 7 bases for J; bases not matched to a gene: 4. This CDR3 region has 13 residues. CDR3 region: CASSGQGSQPQHF. CDR3 in DNA: TGTGCCAGCAGTGGACAGGGAAGCCAGCCCCAGCATTTT. The full variable domain, rest sourced from reference TRBV2 and TRBJ1-5, is EPEVTQTPSHQVTQMGQEVILRCVPISNHLYFYWYRQILGQKVEFLVSFYNNEISEKSEIFDDQFSVERPDGSNFTLKIRSTKLEDSAMYFCASSGQGSQPQHFGDGTRLSIL.

The chain has TRBV10-3 and TRBJ2-7, with TRBD2 identical over 10 bases. Per germline, CDR1 ENHRY and CDR2 SYGVKD. The CDR3 covers 15 residues. V lost 3 bases to trimming and J lost 0 bases; unmatched junction nucleotides: 2. The CDR3 DNA reads as TGTGCCATCAGTGAAGGGACTAGCGTCTCCTACGAGCAGTACTTC. Its protein is CAISEGTSVSYEQYF.

The chain combines TRBV29-1 with TRBJ2-7; the D gene is possibly TRBD2 (5 bases). The CDR3 loop spans 14 amino acids. V lost 5 bases and J lost 0, with 14 bases in between. The germline CDR1 and CDR2 sequences are SQVTM and ANQGSEA. CDR3 sequence reads: CSVLGASSSYEQYF. In nucleotides, the CDR3 is TGCAGCGTTCTGGGAGCTAGTAGCTCCTACGAGCAGTACTTC.

This clone was detected only once. This chain uses TRBV7-2 with TRBJ2-5; tentatively, D is TRBD1 (5 bases). Germline V CDR1 and CDR2: SGHTA, FQGNSA. The CDR3 extends over 11 amino acids. The V end was cut by 4 bases, the J end by 7 bases, with 7 bases between. The chain's CDR3 is CASSWGGTQYF. CDR3 nucleotides: TGTGCCAGCAGCTGGGGCGGGACCCAGTACTTC.

The chain is built from TRBV4-3 and TRBJ2-7, with 8 bases that match TRBD1. With 2 bases clipped from V and 2 bases from J, the junction kept 8 bases outside the gene matches. The V gene's germline CDR1 is LGHNA and CDR2 YSLEER. The CDR3 is 16 residues long. The CDR3 loop reads CASSQKLETGAYEQYF. The CDR3, as DNA: TGCGCCAGCAGCCAAAAATTAGAGACAGGGGCCTACGAGCAGTACTTC.

The V call is TRBV7-6, the J call TRBJ1-4; 9 nucleotides align to TRBD1. The V gene end was trimmed by 5 bases and the J gene end by 8 bases; junction bases not matched to a gene: 9. CDR1 is SGHVS, CDR2 FNYEAQ, per germline. This CDR3 contains 15 residues. The CDR3 protein is CASSAGPGQGEKLFF. DNA for the CDR3: TGTGCCAGCAGCGCTGGACCGGGACAGGGAGAAAAACTGTTTTTT.

The chain is built from TRBV25-1 and TRBJ2-5; tentatively, D is TRBD2 (6 bases). The CDR3 is made up of 14 amino acids. Trimming removed 3 bases from V and 5 bases from J, with 13 bases in between. Per the germline V gene, CDR1 is MGHDK and CDR2 is SYGVNS. The CDR3 sequence is CASSERTKRETQYF. The CDR3 DNA is TGTGCCAGCAGTGAGCGGACTAAAAGGGAGACCCAGTACTTC. Using reference TRBV25-1 and TRBJ2-5 for the parts outside the CDR3, the full variable domain is EADIYQTPRYLVIGTGKKITLECSQTMGHDKMYWYQQDPGMELHLIHYSYGVNSTEKGDLSSESTVSRIRTEHFPLTLESARPSHTSQYLCASSERTKRETQYFGPGTRLLVL.

J is TRBJ2-7 and V is TRBV7-9; D is uncertain. The CDR3 spans 11 residues. V was cut by 3 bases and J by 3 bases, with 3 bases left in between. Looked up from germline, CDR1 is SEHNR and CDR2 is FQNEAQ (reference sequence). The CDR3 protein is CASSFSYEQYF. In DNA form, the CDR3 reads TGTGCCAGCAGCTTTAGCTACGAGCAGTACTTC.

This chain uses TRBV27 with TRBJ1-3; TRBD1 is a possible D gene (5 bases). Trimming took off 6 bases at V and 2 bases at J, with 11 bases between the two ends. Per the germline V gene, CDR1 is MNHEY and CDR2 is SMNVEV (reference sequence). CDR3 length equals 14 residues. Written as DNA, the CDR3 is TGTGCCAGCAGGCGCGTGGGGCCTGGAAACACCATATATTTT. Protein: CASRRVGPGNTIYF.

The gene calls are TRBV11-3 and TRBJ2-3; tentatively, D is TRBD1 (6 bases). In germline, CDR1 is SGHNT, CDR2 YENEEA. The V end was cut by 5 bases, the J end by 2 bases, with 17 bases between. CDR3 length equals 16 residues. This chain's CDR3 is CASSPRDIPDTDTQYF. The CDR3 region has the DNA TGTGCCAGCAGCCCTCGGGACATCCCCGACACAGATACGCAGTATTTT.

This clone was detected once. The chain combines TRBV11-2 with TRBJ2-1, with 9 bases matching TRBD2. Unmatched junction bases numbered 5, after V lost 0 bases and J lost 8 bases. The CDR3 length is 15 residues. Germline V CDR1 and CDR2: SGHAT, FQNNGV. This CDR3 is CASSLDLVAGDEQFF. DNA for the CDR3: TGTGCCAGCAGCTTAGATCTGGTAGCGGGAGATGAGCAGTTCTTC.

The count of this clone is one. The chain uses TRBV6-5 and TRBJ1-5, with D hard to call. The germline V and J ends were trimmed by 2 bases and 5 bases, with 7 bases remaining between them. From germline, CDR1 is MNHEY and CDR2 SVGAGI. The CDR3 runs to 13 residues. CDR3 sequence: CASSYRRDQPQHF. Here the CDR3 DNA reads TGTGCCAGCAGTTACCGGAGAGATCAGCCCCAGCATTTT.

This sequence joins TRBV6-5 and TRBJ2-7; maybe TRBD2 (5 bases). Trimming took 2 bases from V and 7 from J, leaving 15 bases between them. The CDR3 covers 14 residues. Germline CDR1 MNHEY, CDR2 SVGAGI. The CDR3 nucleotides are TGTGCCAGCAGTTACGCCCGGGCCTCGGGGGAGCAGTACTTC. Its protein product is CASSYARASGEQYF.

V and J are TRBV7-2 and TRBJ2-1; 8 bases line up with TRBD1. The CDR3 loop spans 13 amino acids. The germline gives CDR1 SGHTA, CDR2 FQGNSA. The V and J ends lost 5 bases and 6 bases, in that order; junction bases with no gene match: 3. The DNA for the CDR3 is TGTGCCAGCAGCCGAACAGGGGGCAATGAGCAGTTCTTC. It yields the protein CASSRTGGNEQFF.

The chain combines TRBV18 with TRBJ1-6; 9 bases agree with TRBD1. V was pared by 1 base and J by 5 bases, with 6 bases of the junction left unmatched. Germline CDR1 reads KGHSH; CDR2 reads LQKENI. There are 17 residues in the CDR3. The CDR3 reads CASSPRPGQGHNSPLHF. The CDR3 coding sequence is TGTGCCAGCTCACCACGTCCGGGACAGGGACATAATTCACCCCTCCACTTT.

A single count supports this clone. The V and J genes are TRBV9 and TRBJ1-4, with a tentative D call TRBD1 (6 bases). The germline CDR1 and CDR2 sequences are SGDLS and YYNGEE. This CDR3 is built from 12 residues. The germline V and J ends were trimmed by 3 bases and 7 bases, with 7 bases remaining between them. This CDR3 is CASSARGEKLFF. CDR3 DNA sequence: TGTGCCAGCAGCGCCAGGGGTGAAAAACTGTTTTTT.

The chain recombines TRBV9 with TRBJ2-7; 7 bases agree with TRBD2. Trimming removed 0 bases from V and 3 bases from J; junction bases left unmatched: 0. Germline lookup yields CDR1 SGDLS and CDR2 YYNGEE. The CDR3 spans 13 residues. CDR3 sequence (DNA): TGTGCCAGCAGCGTAGGGACTAGCTACGAGCAGTACTTC. Translation: CASSVGTSYEQYF.

The rearrangement joins TRBV7-9 to TRBJ2-7; D ambiguous. Germline CDR1 SEHNR, CDR2 FQNEAQ (reference sequence). This CDR3 region has 13 residues. V lost 1 base, J lost 6 bases, and 10 bases lay in between. The CDR3, as DNA: TGTGCCAGCAGCTTAGTTTTTCTAGGCGAGCAGTACTTC. Encoded protein: CASSLVFLGEQYF.

The chain couples TRBV7-9 to TRBJ2-2; D is perhaps TRBD1 (6 bases). This CDR3 is 19 amino acids long. The V and J ends lost 5 bases and 3 bases respectively, with 25 bases between them. The germline V gene encodes CDR1 SEHNR and CDR2 FQNEAQ (reference sequence). Here the CDR3 reads CASSERETGPLGDTGELFF. As DNA, the CDR3 is TGTGCCAGCAGCGAACGTGAGACAGGACCACTCGGGGACACCGGGGAGCTGTTTTTT.

The chain combines TRBV30 with TRBJ1-5; D is perhaps TRBD1 (6 bases). Trimming shortened V by 2 bases and J by 4 bases, and 15 bases separated the two germline ends. Germline V gene data show CDR1 as GTSNPN and CDR2 as SVGIG (reference sequence). This CDR3 has 15 amino acids. In DNA form, the CDR3 reads TGTGCCTGGAGTAGGGGCGGGGGCTTTAATCAGCCCCAGCATTTT. As protein: CAWSRGGGFNQPQHF. The variable domain in full, completed from reference TRBV30 and TRBJ1-5, reads SQTIHQWPATLVQPVGSPLSLECTVEGTSNPNLYWYRQAAGRGLQLLFYSVGIGQISSEVPQNLSASRPQDRQFILSSKKLLLSDSGFYLCAWSRGGGFNQPQHFGDGTRLSIL.

The J gene is TRBJ2-7, the V gene TRBV5-1, with 8 bases identical to TRBD1. The CDR3 is 15 residues long. V gave up 0 bases and J gave up 2 bases; unmatched junction bases: 4. The germline V gene has CDR1 SGHRS and CDR2 YFSETQ. For the CDR3, the DNA is TGCGCCAGCAGCTTGGCCAGGGGGCTAACCTACGAGCAGTACTTC. It yields the protein CASSLARGLTYEQYF.